The TCR beta chain under discussion was sequenced for a study of cytomegalovirus exposure and HLA in healthy donors. The wider study: There were approximately 400 genotyped donors. Of these, 75% to 85% fell in the genetic ancestry cluster associated with self-reported Caucasian donors. Study results and limitations: After further analysis at a later stage, 15,000 to 20,000 TCR beta sequences were associated with HLA alleles at 0.05 false discovery rate.

PCR primers comprised 60 Vbeta and 13 Jbeta primers. Generated by immunoSEQ multiplex PCR, the TCRdb table keeps only in-frame clones and is missing some. This sample has over 100,000 clones, with just under 90% found just once. With regard to this clone: What it binds is unknown.

The CDR3 contains 18 residues. The germline V gene encodes CDR1 MDHEN and CDR2 SYDVKM. V was cut by 4 bases and J by 1 base, with 23 bases left in between. The receptor comes from a woman in her 30s in good health and CMV-seronegative. This chain joins TRBV28 and TRBJ2-7; possible D gene TRBD1, 6 bases. Material for sequencing was PBMCs. CDR3 region: CASSSGGQYQSTSYEQYF. CDR3 nucleotide sequence: TGTGCCAGCAGTTCGGGCGGACAGTACCAATCCACGTCCTACGAGCAGTACTTC.